The rows below give T cell receptor beta chains drawn from one sample of a study of cytotoxic CD8 clonotypes in ibrutinib-treated CLL. Assay used: immunoSEQ multiplex PCR; TCRdb lists only in-frame clones, some missing. The sample includes fewer than 400,000 clones, around 66% of them seen just once. The specimen comprised PBMCs, sampled after 36 months of ibrutinib treatment. The receptors originated from a human donor with chronic lymphocytic leukemia. The CDR3 runs from the conserved cysteine through the conserved F or W. D genes are given only for firm matches. Clone size is given for some rows only: seen once, a few or many times, or a class if the clone is expanded.

j_call clone_size v_call d_call cdr3_aa cdr3_nt
TRBJ1-2 few TRBV5-1 TRBD1 CASSSGQGSLNYGYTF TGCGCCAGCAGCTCAGGACAGGGCTCGCTGAACTATGGCTACACCTTC
TRBJ1-5 - TRBV2 TRBD1 CASSEGTGHQPQHF TGTGCCAGCAGTGAAGGGACAGGGCATCAGCCCCAGCATTTT
TRBJ2-3 - TRBV7-2 - CASSAGVTDTQYF TGTGCCAGCAGCGCGGGCGTCACAGATACGCAGTATTTT
TRBJ2-1 - TRBV7-9 - CASSLALTRIYNEQFF TGTGCCAGCAGCTTAGCGTTAACTAGAATCTACAATGAGCAGTTCTTC
TRBJ2-3 - TRBV14 TRBD2 CASSPSSGLAGGTDTQYF TGTGCCAGCAGCCCCTCCTCCGGACTAGCGGGAGGCACAGATACGCAGTATTTT
TRBJ2-2 - TRBV7-8 - CAQLLANTGELFF TGTGCCCAGCTCCTCGCGAACACCGGGGAGCTGTTTTTT
TRBJ1-6 few TRBV10-1 - CASSGEGNSPLHF TGCGCCAGCAGTGGGGAGGGGAATTCACCCCTCCACTTT
TRBJ2-5 once TRBV6-5 TRBD1 CASSSTGGLGETQYF TGTGCCAGCAGTTCGACAGGGGGCCTTGGGGAGACCCAGTACTTC
TRBJ2-7 - TRBV2 - CASSEDVSGEQYF TGTGCCAGCAGTGAAGACGTTAGTGGAGAGCAGTACTTC
TRBJ2-3 - TRBV13 TRBD2 CASIPLAGGGEDTQYF TGTGCCAGCATCCCCCTAGCGGGGGGCGGTGAAGATACGCAGTATTTT
TRBJ1-1 few TRBV5-1 - CASSLAPSLNTEAFF TGCGCCAGCAGCTTGGCCCCCAGCTTGAACACTGAAGCTTTCTTT
TRBJ1-2 - TRBV7-9 - CASSLGSPFIYGYTF TGTGCCAGCAGCTTAGGGTCCCCCTTCATCTATGGCTACACCTTC
TRBJ2-1 - TRBV25-1 TRBD1 CATSVQGGVQFF TGTGCCACCTCAGTACAGGGGGGCGTACAGTTCTTC
TRBJ2-3 - TRBV27 - CASSLSPGGSGDTQYF TGTGCCAGCAGTTTAAGTCCCGGAGGTTCGGGAGATACGCAGTATTTT
TRBJ2-1 once TRBV2 TRBD2 CASSALAGGQEQFF TGTGCCAGCAGTGCGCTAGCGGGGGGGCAAGAGCAGTTCTTC
TRBJ2-3 once TRBV6-5 - CASSYVSQFTDTQYF TGTGCCAGCAGTTACGTAAGCCAGTTCACAGATACGCAGTATTTT
TRBJ2-1 - TRBV7-9 TRBD1 CASSPTDRGENNEQFF TGTGCCAGCAGCCCAACAGACAGGGGGGAAAACAATGAGCAGTTCTTC
TRBJ2-7 - TRBV11-2 - CASSHRLPKYEQYF TGTGCCAGCAGCCATCGACTCCCTAAGTACGAGCAGTACTTC
TRBJ1-2 - TRBV4-1 - CASSQAIIEGGRGYTF TGCGCCAGCAGCCAAGCGATTATCGAAGGGGGTCGGGGCTACACCTTC
TRBJ1-5 many TRBV4-1 - CASKDSLGGNQPQHF TGCGCCAGCAAGGACAGTTTAGGGGGCAATCAGCCCCAGCATTTT
TRBJ2-3 - TRBV4-1 TRBD1 CASSHSPGTGAGTDTQYF TGCGCCAGCAGCCACAGTCCCGGGACAGGGGCTGGCACAGATACGCAGTATTTT
TRBJ2-7 - TRBV4-3 TRBD1 CASSQDRGRVEQYF TGCGCCAGCAGCCAAGACAGGGGGCGCGTAGAGCAGTACTTC
TRBJ1-4 - TRBV9 - CASSVEGTLGANEKLFF TGTGCCAGCAGCGTAGAAGGCACCCTCGGAGCTAATGAAAAACTGTTTTTT
TRBJ2-7 - TRBV18 TRBD2 CASSPAGPGGLYEQYF TGTGCCAGCTCACCAGCCGGTCCGGGGGGTTTGTACGAGCAGTACTTC
TRBJ1-5 - TRBV7-9 - CASSLGFRGRQQQPQHF TGTGCCAGCAGCTTAGGGTTTCGGGGCAGGCAACAGCAGCCCCAGCATTTT
TRBJ1-2 few TRBV6-1 - CASSEAQLSGPYGYTF TGTGCCAGCAGTGAAGCGCAACTGTCGGGCCCCTATGGCTACACCTTC
TRBJ1-2 few TRBV6-1 TRBD1 CASTTLQGAYGYTF TGTGCCAGCACGACCTTACAGGGGGCTTATGGCTACACCTTC
TRBJ2-7 - TRBV28 - CASSLRQGSEQYF TGTGCCAGCAGTTTACGGCAGGGATCCGAGCAGTACTTC
TRBJ1-1 - TRBV2 - CASSEGRSNTEAFF TGTGCCAGCAGTGAGGGTAGGTCTAACACTGAAGCTTTCTTT
TRBJ2-3 - TRBV27 - CASSLLAAPTDTQYF TGTGCCAGCAGTTTATTGGCGGCTCCCACAGATACGCAGTATTTT
TRBJ2-7 - TRBV4-3 - CASSQDISNHYEQYF TGCGCCAGCAGCCAAGATATTAGCAACCACTACGAGCAGTACTTC
TRBJ2-5 - TRBV11-2 - CASSLDWWQETQYF TGTGCCAGCAGCTTAGATTGGTGGCAAGAGACCCAGTACTTC
TRBJ2-1 - TRBV27 TRBD2 CASSSLSGNSYNEQFF TGTGCCAGCAGTTCACTCAGCGGGAACTCCTACAATGAGCAGTTCTTC
TRBJ2-1 once TRBV6-5 - CASSRGGGNEQFF TGTGCCAGCTCCAGGGGAGGGGGCAATGAGCAGTTCTTC
TRBJ2-1 few TRBV5-1 TRBD2 CASSLAASGTGEQFF TGCGCCAGCAGCTTGGCGGCTAGCGGGACCGGTGAGCAGTTCTTC
TRBJ1-2 - TRBV5-5 TRBD1 CASSSQGVFTNYGYTF TGTGCCAGCAGCTCTCAGGGGGTCTTCACTAACTATGGCTACACCTTC
TRBJ2-4 - TRBV2 - CASQVTLAKNIQYF TGTGCCAGCCAAGTCACCTTAGCCAAAAACATTCAGTACTTC
TRBJ1-1 - TRBV9 - CASTSGTGNTEAFF TGTGCCAGCACCTCCGGGACGGGGAACACTGAAGCTTTCTTT
TRBJ1-5 few TRBV28 - CASSLLTGAGDQPQHF TGTGCCAGCAGTTTATTAACGGGGGCAGGAGATCAGCCCCAGCATTTT
TRBJ1-2 few TRBV9 TRBD1 CASSVHPDRGDGYTF TGTGCCAGCAGCGTTCACCCGGACAGGGGGGACGGCTACACCTTC
TRBJ2-1 few TRBV13 - CASSLAGLVGEQFF TGTGCCAGCAGCTTAGCTGGGTTGGTTGGTGAGCAGTTCTTC
TRBJ1-4 - TRBV7-9 - CASRSSWRTNEKLFF TGTGCCAGCAGATCCAGTTGGAGAACTAATGAAAAACTGTTTTTT
TRBJ2-3 - TRBV18 TRBD2 CASCTTSADTQYF TGTGCCAGCTGTACTACTAGCGCAGATACGCAGTATTTT
TRBJ2-2 once TRBV25-1 - CASTLGTGELFF TGTGCCAGCACCCTCGGAACCGGGGAGCTGTTTTTT
TRBJ2-7 few TRBV5-1 - CASSFAGLGGEQYF TGCGCCAGCAGCTTTGCAGGACTAGGGGGCGAGCAGTACTTC